The 25 T cell receptor beta chains reported below all come from one sample, sequenced in a study of T-cell reconstitution after alpha-beta-depleted transplantation in children (dated by TCRdb to 2016 to 2018). The library was built by means of PCR. Reads for this sample came from an Illumina HiSeq 2500. TCR libraries were prepared with molecular barcoding, using unique molecular identifiers to normalize TCRbeta repertoire quantification. The public reads were run again by TCRdb, first through fastp at Q25 and then through MiXCR, and only productive beta chains were kept. For every CDR3 protein sequence, its rows merge into one entry that carries the most common genes and DNA. This sample lists 350,000 to 450,000 distinct CDR3 sequences; about 20% were detected once. Clones ranked in the top ten supply about 3.8% of the sample. Sequencing used PBMCs from the stem cell graft donor, obtained from the stem cell graft. The receptor source for this set is a human donor who donated a stem cell graft to a child with acute myeloid leukemia.

A remark on this clonotype: Possible read error: a much larger clone is one base away. V and J are TRBV12-3 or TRBV12-4 and TRBJ2-1; D unclear. V lost 3 bases to trimming and J lost 8 bases, with 5 bases between them. The length of the CDR3 is 11 residues. The CDR3 spells CASSFSDEQFF. The CDR3 DNA sequence: TGTGCCAGCAGTTTCTCCGATGAGCAGTTCTTC.

This clonotype was observed a handful of times. The chain uses TRBV7-3 and TRBJ2-4, with D perhaps matching TRBD1 (6 bases). From germline, CDR1 is SGHTA and CDR2 FQGTGA. The V and J ends lost 5 bases and 3 bases respectively, with 14 bases between them. The CDR3 runs to 15 residues. CDR3 DNA sequence: TGTGCCAGCAGCCCAGGGGTGAGGGACAAAAACATTCAGTACTTC. Translating it yields CASSPGVRDKNIQYF.

This clonotype has ten or more counts. The V call is TRBV7-2, the J call TRBJ2-1, with D perhaps matching TRBD2 (7 bases). There are 14 residues in the CDR3. V dropped 1 base and J dropped 10 bases, with 14 bases sitting between them. Germline lookup yields CDR1 SGHTA and CDR2 FQGNSA. The CDR3 sequence is CASSLGGGGVEQFF. CDR3 DNA: TGTGCCAGCAGCTTAGGGGGGGGCGGAGTAGAGCAGTTCTTC.

This clonotype turned up a few times. The V gene is TRBV27, the J gene TRBJ2-1, with TRBD2 matching over 9 bases. The CDR3 contains 14 residues. The junction had 8 bases not matched to a gene; V was cut back by 4 bases and J by 10 bases. Germline CDR1 MNHEY, CDR2 SMNVEV (reference sequence). The CDR3 DNA sequence: TGTGCCAGCAGTTCAGCGGGAGGTATCATGGAGCAGTTCTTC. It codes for CASSSAGGIMEQFF.

V and J are TRBV11-2 and TRBJ2-1; perhaps TRBD2 as D (5 bases). This CDR3 is built from 11 residues. Germline lookup yields CDR1 SGHAT and CDR2 FQNNGV. V dropped 1 base and J dropped 14 bases, with 9 bases sitting between them. The CDR3 is CASSLAGKEFF. CDR3 coding DNA: TGTGCCAGCAGCTTAGCGGGAAAAGAGTTCTTC.

This clonotype was found a few times. The chain joins TRBV20-1 to TRBJ1-1; D is unclear. V was clipped by 0 bases and J by 1 base, with 18 bases between them. Germline V gives CDR1 DFQATT, CDR2 SNEGSKA (reference sequence). CDR3 size: 17 residues. This CDR3 is CSARDPNYHRENTEAFF. The CDR3 DNA follows: TGCAGTGCTAGAGATCCCAATTATCACCGAGAGAACACTGAAGCTTTCTTT.

This clonotype was counted a few times. The chain couples TRBV7-3 to TRBJ2-1; D possibly uses TRBD1 or TRBD2 (5 bases each). Germline CDR1 is SGHTA and CDR2 is FQGTGA. The CDR3 runs 16 residues. Trimming took off 3 bases at V and 7 bases at J, with 19 bases between the two ends. In nucleotides, the CDR3 is TGTGCCAGCAGCTTTCAACTAGGGGCATCACGAAATGAGCAGTTCTTC. It is translated as CASSFQLGASRNEQFF.

In this sample, this clonotype turned up a few times. The chain employs TRBV20-1 and TRBJ2-7; 11 bases agree with TRBD2. This CDR3 comprises 15 residues. J was trimmed by 2 bases and V by 2 bases; bases with no gene match: 5. The germline V gene has CDR1 DFQATT and CDR2 SNEGSKA (reference sequence). The chain's CDR3 is CSARKGLAATYEQYF. CDR3 in DNA: TGCAGTGCTAGAAAGGGACTAGCGGCGACCTACGAGCAGTACTTC.

V gene TRBV20-1 combines with J gene TRBJ2-7; D perhaps matches TRBD1 (6 bases). Between the trimmed V and J ends, which lost 5 bases and 2 bases, there was a span of 13 bases. The CDR3 consists of 13 residues. CDR1 is DFQATT and CDR2 is SNEGSKA in the germline V gene (reference sequence). CDR3 nucleotides: TGCAGTGCTGTGGACAGCGATCCCTACGAGCAGTACTTC. This codes for CSAVDSDPYEQYF.

The J gene is TRBJ2-1, the V gene TRBV6-5, with 7 bases identical to TRBD2. This CDR3 spans 16 amino acids. Germline loops: CDR1 MNHEY, CDR2 SVGAGI. V lost 0 bases, J lost 6 bases, and 8 bases stayed unmatched. The CDR3 DNA follows: TGTGCCAGCAGTTACTCCCCCCGCGGGAGAGGCAATGAGCAGTTCTTC. As protein: CASSYSPRGRGNEQFF.

V usage is TRBV10-2 and J usage is TRBJ1-4; 7 positions agree with TRBD1. In germline, CDR1 is WSHSY, CDR2 SAAADI. V dropped 5 bases and J dropped 4; count of bases not matched to a gene: 7. There are 15 residues in the CDR3. Here the CDR3 reads CASSQGQAFNEKLFF. The CDR3 DNA is TGCGCCAGCAGTCAAGGACAGGCCTTTAATGAAAAACTGTTTTTT.

This clonotype has more than one count but fewer than ten. V gene TRBV6-1 combines with J gene TRBJ2-1; D ambiguous. Trimming pared 8 bases from V and 2 bases from J, leaving 10 bases between. The CDR3 spans 13 residues. Germline loops: CDR1 MNHNS, CDR2 SASEGT. The CDR3 coding sequence is TGTGCCAGCGCAAGATCTCCCTACAATGAGCAGTTCTTC. It translates to CASARSPYNEQFF.

The rearrangement joins TRBV12-3 or TRBV12-4 to TRBJ1-2; D possibly corresponds to TRBD1 (6 bases). V was trimmed by 5 bases and J by 5 bases, leaving 15 bases between them. The CDR3 runs 14 residues. This CDR3 reads CASSLTRGEYGYTF. CDR3 sequence (DNA): TGTGCCAGCAGTCTGACGAGGGGGGAATATGGCTACACCTTC.

The J gene is TRBJ2-3, the V gene TRBV29-1; 8 nucleotides match TRBD2. Trimming took 4 bases from V and 4 from J; bases not matched to a gene: 13. The CDR3 totals 16 residues. Germline CDR1 SQVTM, CDR2 ANQGSEA. The CDR3 coding sequence is TGCAGCGTTGTTATTGGAGCGGGAGTTTACCCAGATACGCAGTATTTT. Protein product: CSVVIGAGVYPDTQYF.

This clonotype was counted many times. The chain has TRBV20-1 and TRBJ2-1, with 7 bases fitting TRBD1. The CDR3 runs 15 residues. The J segment lost 3 bases and the V segment lost 1 base, leaving 6 bases of the junction unmatched. Germline CDR1 and CDR2: DFQATT and SNEGSKA (reference sequence). CDR3 in DNA: TGCAGTGCTAGAGTAAGGGGACAGAACTACAATGAGCAGTTCTTC. It codes for CSARVRGQNYNEQFF.

V usage is TRBV20-1 and J usage is TRBJ2-3, with 8 bases lining up with TRBD2. The CDR3 loop spans 15 amino acids. V shed 6 bases and J 4 bases; nucleotides not matched to a gene: 12. Germline values: CDR1 DFQATT, CDR2 SNEGSKA (reference sequence). This CDR3 is CSAPGRAGGADTQYF. CDR3 coding DNA: TGCAGTGCGCCAGGAAGGGCGGGGGGAGCAGATACGCAGTATTTT.

Only a few counts were recorded for this clonotype. The V call is TRBV28, the J call TRBJ1-1, with TRBD1 matching over 7 bases. Unmatched junction bases numbered 22, after V lost 7 bases and J lost 14 bases. Germline CDR1 reads MDHEN; CDR2 reads SYDVKM. This CDR3 contains 15 residues. The CDR3 region is CASTLGYGVRDSAFF. CDR3 DNA: TGTGCCAGCACCTTAGGGTACGGGGTCCGGGACAGCGCCTTCTTT.

In this sample, this clonotype turned up a few times. This chain links TRBV24-1 with TRBJ2-1, with 9 bases fitting TRBD2. This CDR3 spans 16 amino acids. Germline values: CDR1 KGHDR, CDR2 SFDVKD. Losses at the gene ends were 7 bases for V and 0 bases for J; bases not matched to a gene: 6. The chain's CDR3 is CATSFHSGSSYNEQFF. DNA for the CDR3: TGTGCCACCAGCTTCCATAGCGGGAGCTCCTACAATGAGCAGTTCTTC.

The gene calls are TRBV12-3 or TRBV12-4 and TRBJ2-7, with D possibly TRBD2 on 5 matching bases. The CDR3 is 15 amino acids. The V end was cut by 3 bases, the J end by 6 bases, with 18 bases between. The CDR3 sequence is CASSLYSVGLGEQYF. The CDR3 DNA reads TGTGCCAGCAGTTTGTATAGCGTCGGGTTGGGCGAGCAGTACTTC.

This clonotype showed up many times. V gene TRBV6-1 combines with J gene TRBJ2-3; D is unclear. V shed 1 base and J shed 6 bases, with 11 bases lying between them. The CDR3 is 14 residues long. Germline V gene sequence: CDR1 MNHNS, CDR2 SASEGT. The CDR3 nucleotides are TGTGCCAGCAGTGAAGTGACGGTCGGGGATACGCAGTATTTT. Translated: CASSEVTVGDTQYF.

The chain carries TRBV27 and TRBJ2-5; 7 bases map to TRBD1. This CDR3 has 16 amino acids. The V gene end was trimmed by 5 bases and the J gene end by 5 bases; junction bases not matched to a gene: 14. CDR1 and CDR2 (germline): MNHEY, SMNVEV (reference sequence). The CDR3 DNA follows: TGTGCCAGCAGTCAAACCCCGGGACAGTCAGCTGAGACCCAGTACTTC. Its protein is CASSQTPGQSAETQYF.

This clonotype showed up many times. V gene TRBV20-1 combines with J gene TRBJ2-1; 10 bases align to TRBD2. The J segment lost 4 bases and the V segment lost 3 bases, leaving 15 bases of the junction unmatched. Germline assignment: CDR1 DFQATT and CDR2 SNEGSKA (reference sequence). The CDR3 has 18 amino acids. CDR3 sequence: CSASGFPSGRSGYNEQFF. The CDR3 DNA is TGCAGTGCTAGTGGGTTCCCTAGCGGGAGAAGTGGGTACAATGAGCAGTTCTTC.

In this sample, this clonotype turned up a few times. A read error may account for a junction end that differs from germline. The chain uses TRBV7-2 and TRBJ2-7; 12 bases agree with TRBD2. The germline CDR1 and CDR2 sequences are SGHTA and FQGNSA. This CDR3 has 16 amino acids. Here the CDR3 reads CASSLAGGPSPYEQYF. The CDR3, as DNA: TGTGCCAGCAGCCTAGCGGGAGGGCCGTCCCCGTACGAGCAGTACTTC.

This clonotype was observed at least ten times. The V gene is TRBV4-2, the J gene TRBJ2-1, with D maybe TRBD2 (6 bases). CDR3 length: 17 amino acids. Looked up from germline, CDR1 is LGHNA and CDR2 is YNFKEQ. V gave up 4 bases and J gave up 7 bases, with 23 bases separating them. CDR3: CASSPNVLAGANNEQFF. The DNA of the CDR3 is TGTGCCAGCAGCCCAAATGTACTAGCCGGCGCCAATAATGAGCAGTTCTTC.

This clonotype was counted between two and nine times. This rearrangement joins TRBV4-3 to TRBJ2-7, with D tentatively TRBD2 (6 bases). CDR1 and CDR2 (germline): LGHNA, YSLEER. Between the trimmed V and J ends, which lost 0 bases and 0 bases, there was a span of 12 bases. The CDR3 is 16 residues long. CDR3 sequence reads: CASSQEEGPNSYEQYF. Here the CDR3 DNA reads TGCGCCAGCAGCCAAGAGGAGGGACCCAACTCCTACGAGCAGTACTTC.